This T cell receptor (beta chain) is drawn from a study of response to subunit inactivated influenza vaccine. Findings and caveats of the study: Every seasonal influenza vaccination brings in few new T cells, the authors suggested.

This CDR3 has 13 residues. The ends were cut back, 0 bases at V and 4 bases at J, with 7 bases in the middle. CDR1 and CDR2 (germline): LNHNV, YYDKDF (reference sequence). TCRdb fed the RT-PCR reads into MiXCR, producing one record per CDR3 protein. In the table there are about 240,000 distinct CDR3 sequences, more than 10% of which are singletons. This clonotype was recorded at least ten times. The target antigen is unknown. Sequencing was performed on non-naive T cells sorted from PBMCs, taken 14 to 15 days before vaccination. The chain is built from TRBV15 and TRBJ2-7; D remains ambiguous. The receptor was isolated from a man between 45 and 60 years old who received an inactivated influenza vaccine. The CDR3 sequence: CATSRDMRYEQYF. CDR3 nucleotides: TGTGCCACCAGCAGAGATATGAGATACGAGCAGTACTTC.